This record concerns one T cell receptor (beta chain) sequence. The V gene's germline CDR1 is GTSNPN and CDR2 SVGIG (reference sequence). The CDR3 loop spans 15 amino acids. V trimming: 4 bases; J trimming: 1 base; junction bases outside the gene matches: 6. The data stem from a study of OX40 agonist ivuxolimab in advanced cancers. Sequencing used immunoSEQ multiplex PCR; TCRdb keeps in-frame clones, though not all of them. Counted here are around 37,000 clones, more than 80% occurring once; the ten biggest clones make up less than 20%. This clonotype was sampled from an adult with an advanced solid tumor such as melanoma, head and neck, liver or kidney cancer. The sequencing used CD4+ or CD8+ T cells sorted from blood, collected in a trial of the OX40 agonist ivuxolimab. The chain combines TRBV30 with TRBJ2-2; 7 positions agree with TRBD2. The CDR3 sequence is CAWKLGGGNTGELFF. In DNA form, the CDR3 reads TGTGCCTGGAAATTAGGCGGGGGGAACACCGGGGAGCTGTTTTTT. Based on the CDR3 plus reference TRBV30 and TRBJ2-2, the full variable domain is SQTIHQWPATLVQPVGSPLSLECTVEGTSNPNLYWYRQAAGRGLQLLFYSVGIGQISSEVPQNLSASRPQDRQFILSSKKLLLSDSGFYLCAWKLGGGNTGELFFGEGSRLTVL.